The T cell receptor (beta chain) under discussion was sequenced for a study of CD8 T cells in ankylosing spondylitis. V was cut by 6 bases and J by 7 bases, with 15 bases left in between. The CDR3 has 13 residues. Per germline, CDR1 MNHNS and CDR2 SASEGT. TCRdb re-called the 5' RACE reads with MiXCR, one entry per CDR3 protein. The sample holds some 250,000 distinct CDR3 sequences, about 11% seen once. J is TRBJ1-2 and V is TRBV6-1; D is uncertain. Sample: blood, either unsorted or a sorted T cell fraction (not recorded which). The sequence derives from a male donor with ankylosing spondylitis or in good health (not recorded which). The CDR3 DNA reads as TGTGCCAGCAGCGAGACCTACCTAATTGGCTACACCTTC. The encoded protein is CASSETYLIGYTF.